The 31 T cell receptor beta chains listed next were all sequenced from one sample in a study of blood T cell repertoires in COVID-19 (dated by TCRdb to 2018 to 2021). Receptor libraries were prepared by the immunoSEQ multiplex PCR assay. Here the immuneACCESS table is served through TCRdb, limited to in-frame sequences with V and J called. Missing clones are a known gap in these copies; in checked studies unresolved V genes cover under half, and the rest lacks a known reason. Recorded for this sample are about 330,000 clones; approximately 92% of them occurred a single time. The ten largest clones take up roughly 20% of the sample. Sample: PBMCs or T cells enriched from blood (not recorded which). The receptors were sampled from a woman aged 25 to 39 who had recovered from COVID-19.

The V call is TRBV7-2, the J call TRBJ2-2; 7 nucleotides align to TRBD1. The germline V gene encodes CDR1 SGHTA and CDR2 FQGNSA. Unmatched junction bases numbered 3, after V lost 2 bases and J lost 0 bases. CDR3 length: 16 amino acids. CDR3 nucleotide sequence: TGTGCCAGCAGCTTATTTGGGACAGCGAACACCGGGGAGCTGTTTTTT. It encodes CASSLFGTANTGELFF.

This clone was counted once. The chain combines TRBV19 with TRBJ2-2; D remains ambiguous. V was cut by 5 bases and J by 1 base, with 8 bases left in between. The length of the CDR3 is 14 residues. Germline CDR1 reads LNHDA; CDR2 reads SQIVND (reference sequence). The CDR3 sequence is CASSPYENTGELFF. CDR3 nucleotide sequence: TGTGCCAGTAGTCCCTATGAGAACACCGGGGAGCTGTTTTTT.

This clone was counted only a few times. The chain couples TRBV7-2 to TRBJ1-5, with TRBD1 matching over 7 bases. The CDR3 has 18 amino acids. The V segment lost 0 bases and the J segment 3 bases; nucleotides outside the gene matches: 11. Germline V lookup: CDR1 SGHTA, CDR2 FQGNSA. The CDR3 spells CASSLAEMTGTINQPQHF. The CDR3 DNA is TGTGCCAGCAGCTTAGCGGAGATGACAGGGACCATCAATCAGCCCCAGCATTTT.

On this clone itself: At the DNA level, this CDR3 is encoded by other sequences in the same sample as well. The chain uses TRBV19 and TRBJ2-7; 10 bases line up with TRBD2. Per the germline V gene, CDR1 is LNHDA and CDR2 is SQIVND (reference sequence). The V gene end was trimmed by 6 bases and the J gene end by 6 bases; junction bases not matched to a gene: 8. This CDR3 has 14 amino acids. The CDR3 sequence: CASSPSSGSGEQYF. The CDR3 nucleotides read TGTGCCAGTAGCCCTTCTAGCGGGAGCGGCGAGCAGTACTTC.

The chain combines TRBV28 with TRBJ1-2, with TRBD1 as a possible D gene (6 bases). Germline V gene sequence: CDR1 MDHEN, CDR2 SYDVKM. The CDR3 extends over 14 amino acids. V gave up 3 bases and J gave up 1 base, with 9 bases separating them. The DNA of the CDR3 is TGTGCCAGCAGTTTCCCACAGGGTAACTATGGCTACACCTTC. It codes for CASSFPQGNYGYTF.

The chain joins TRBV19 to TRBJ1-5; tentatively, D is TRBD1 (5 bases). V was shortened by 6 bases and J by 0 bases, with 21 bases between the two germline ends. CDR3 length: 18 residues. Germline loops: CDR1 LNHDA, CDR2 SQIVND (reference sequence). The CDR3 nucleotides read TGTGCCAGTAGCTACGACAGATTTACCGTACTTAGCAATCAGCCCCAGCATTTT. Translated, it gives CASSYDRFTVLSNQPQHF.

The V and J genes are TRBV7-9 and TRBJ1-4; TRBD1 is a possible D gene (6 bases). Germline assignment: CDR1 SEHNR and CDR2 FQNEAQ (reference sequence). This CDR3 has 14 residues. V was pared by 1 base and J by 8 bases, with 11 bases between. CDR3 sequence: CASSLVGGGEKLFF. CDR3 sequence (DNA): TGTGCCAGCAGCTTAGTAGGTGGGGGCGAAAAACTGTTTTTT.

CDR3 coding DNA: TGTGCCAGCAGCTTGGCGGGGGTCGGCTACAATGAGCAGTTCTTC. Translation gives CASSLAGVGYNEQFF. This chain uses TRBV5-6 with TRBJ2-1, with a weak D call TRBD2 (6 bases). This CDR3 has 15 amino acids. The V gene lost 0 bases and the J gene lost 3 bases, with 10 bases spanning the gap. Per the germline V gene, CDR1 is SGHDT and CDR2 is YYEEEE.

This chain joins TRBV5-1 and TRBJ2-5, with 12 bases fitting TRBD2. This CDR3 is 16 amino acids long. CDR1 and CDR2 from the germline V gene are SGHRS and YFSETQ. J was trimmed by 5 bases and V by 5 bases; bases with no gene match: 10. The CDR3 is CASRHTSGGPRETQYF. DNA for the CDR3: TGCGCCAGCAGACATACTAGCGGGGGGCCACGTGAGACCCAGTACTTC. The full variable domain, rest sourced from reference TRBV5-1 and TRBJ2-5, is KAGVTQTPRYLIKTRGQQVTLSCSPISGHRSVSWYQQTPGQGLQFLFEYFSETQRNKGNFPGRFSGRQFSNSRSEMNVSTLELGDSALYLCASRHTSGGPRETQYFGPGTRLLVL.

In its sample, this clone was seen a few times. The rearrangement joins TRBV6-6 to TRBJ2-7; no clear D gene. Trimming shortened V by 2 bases and J by 6 bases, and 8 bases separated the two germline ends. CDR1 is MNHNY, CDR2 SVGAGI, per germline (reference sequence). The CDR3 contains 12 residues. CDR3 sequence: CASSYGVSEQYF. The CDR3 DNA sequence: TGTGCCAGCAGTTACGGTGTCAGCGAGCAGTACTTC.

For this clone: Different DNA sequences within this sample yield the same CDR3. The chain joins TRBV9 to TRBJ2-1, with TRBD1 matching over 9 bases. V gave up 3 bases and J gave up 2 bases; unmatched junction bases: 3. The CDR3 runs 15 residues. Germline-derived CDR1 and CDR2 are SGDLS and YYNGEE. DNA for the CDR3: TGTGCCAGCAGCGGCCGACAGGGGGCCTACAATGAGCAGTTCTTC. It specifies CASSGRQGAYNEQFF.

The CDR3, as DNA: TGTGCCAGCAGCGTCGGGTCTAGGGCGGGGGGAGGCAATGAGCAGTTCTTC. Its translation: CASSVGSRAGGGNEQFF. The chain is built from TRBV9 and TRBJ2-1; 8 bases line up with TRBD2. Germline CDR1 reads SGDLS; CDR2 reads YYNGEE. The length of the CDR3 is 17 residues. V gave up 2 bases and J gave up 6 bases; unmatched junction bases: 13.

CDR3 nucleotide sequence: TGTGCCAGTAGCAAAGGACAGACAGATACGCAGTATTTT. Residues: CASSKGQTDTQYF. The V and J genes are TRBV19 and TRBJ2-3; a weak D match, TRBD1 (6 bases). The germline V gene encodes CDR1 LNHDA and CDR2 SQIVND (reference sequence). The V gene lost 6 bases and the J gene lost 3 bases, with 10 bases spanning the gap. The CDR3 is 13 amino acids.

In its sample, this clone was seen once. The chain is built from TRBV7-9 and TRBJ2-4; TRBD1 is a possible D gene (5 bases). Trimming removed 3 bases at V and 8 bases at J, with 17 bases between. The CDR3 length is 15 residues. CDR1 and CDR2 (germline): SEHNR, FQNEAQ (reference sequence). This CDR3 is CASSFLVGEGDIQYF. Written as DNA, the CDR3 is TGTGCCAGCAGCTTCCTAGTTGGGGAAGGGGACATTCAGTACTTC.

The count of this clone is one. The chain carries TRBV28 and TRBJ1-2, with 9 bases aligning to TRBD1. V lost 7 bases and J lost 6; bases outside the gene matches: 9. Per the germline V gene, CDR1 is MDHEN and CDR2 is SYDVKM. The CDR3 is 14 residues long. The CDR3 DNA sequence: TGTGCCAGCAAAACCCCCGGGACAGGGCATGGCTACACCTTC. It is translated as CASKTPGTGHGYTF.

The genes are TRBV7-3 and TRBJ2-1; TRBD2 aligns across 15 bases. V was pared by 5 bases and J by 8 bases, with 13 bases of the junction left unmatched. Germline CDR1 and CDR2: SGHTA and FQGTGA. The CDR3 has 18 residues. The CDR3 sequence is CASSPAGPGTSGRYEQFF. CDR3 DNA: TGTGCCAGCAGCCCGGCCGGTCCCGGGACTAGCGGGAGGTATGAGCAGTTCTTC.

V usage is TRBV6-5 and J usage is TRBJ2-7; TRBD1 is a possible D gene (6 bases). Germline V gene sequence: CDR1 MNHEY, CDR2 SVGAGI. The CDR3 consists of 15 residues. Trimming pared 0 bases from V and 7 bases from J, leaving 16 bases between. CDR3 in DNA: TGTGCCAGCAGTTACTCGGGGTGGGACACCCGGGAGCAGTACTTC. Protein product: CASSYSGWDTREQYF.

The rearrangement links TRBV27 to TRBJ2-7, with 7 bases aligning to TRBD1. Germline-derived CDR1 and CDR2 are MNHEY and SMNVEV (reference sequence). The length of the CDR3 is 15 residues. J gave up 2 bases and V 4 bases, and 8 bases lay outside the gene matches. CDR3 sequence (DNA): TGTGCCAGCAGTTCAGGGGGACCACCGGCCTACGAGCAGTACTTC. Translating gives CASSSGGPPAYEQYF.

This chain connects TRBV5-1 to TRBJ2-7; 7 bases agree with TRBD1. In germline, CDR1 is SGHRS, CDR2 YFSETQ. V lost 0 bases to trimming and J lost 4 bases; unmatched junction nucleotides: 13. This CDR3 region has 17 residues. The CDR3 sequence: CASSLGAGGSLSYEQYF. DNA for the CDR3: TGCGCCAGCAGCTTGGGAGCAGGGGGAAGCCTTTCGTACGAGCAGTACTTC.

The chain couples TRBV18 to TRBJ1-2, with a weak D call TRBD1 (6 bases). Germline-derived CDR1 and CDR2 are KGHSH and LQKENI. The V end lost 5 bases, the J end lost 8 bases, and 12 bases lay between the germline ends. The length of the CDR3 is 12 residues. CDR3 in DNA: TGTGCCAGCTCAAACCAACAGGGCGGCTACACCTTC. Translation: CASSNQQGGYTF.

The chain employs TRBV5-1 and TRBJ2-5, with 8 nucleotides matching TRBD1. The CDR3 is made up of 14 amino acids. Germline CDR1 is SGHRS and CDR2 is YFSETQ. Trimming cost V 2 bases and J 1 base; bases outside gene matches: 1. CDR3 amino acids: CASSFGQGQETQYF. The DNA of the CDR3 is TGCGCCAGCAGCTTCGGACAGGGCCAAGAGACCCAGTACTTC.

The genes are TRBV7-9 and TRBJ2-1; D is undetermined. The CDR3 runs to 11 residues. V lost 3 bases and J lost 13, with 10 bases in between. Germline CDR1 and CDR2: SEHNR and FQNEAQ (reference sequence). Here the CDR3 reads CASSFAITQFF. CDR3 coding DNA: TGTGCCAGCAGCTTCGCAATCACTCAGTTCTTC.

This chain joins TRBV5-1 and TRBJ1-1; 7 positions match TRBD1. Germline V gives CDR1 SGHRS, CDR2 YFSETQ. The CDR3 spans 15 residues. J was trimmed by 0 bases and V by 0 bases; bases with no gene match: 2. This CDR3 reads CASSLGGGMNTEAFF. CDR3 bases: TGCGCCAGCAGCTTGGGAGGGGGCATGAACACTGAAGCTTTCTTT. Based on the CDR3 plus reference TRBV5-1 and TRBJ1-1, the full variable domain is KAGVTQTPRYLIKTRGQQVTLSCSPISGHRSVSWYQQTPGQGLQFLFEYFSETQRNKGNFPGRFSGRQFSNSRSEMNVSTLELGDSALYLCASSLGGGMNTEAFFGQGTRLTVV.

This clone appeared a few times. The chain combines TRBV21-1 with TRBJ2-6; the table names TRBD1, a call not compared with the DNA. TRBV21-1 counts as a pseudogene. The CDR3 contains 14 residues. CDR3 DNA sequence: TGTGCCAGCAGCTGGCCCTCTGGGGCCAACGTCCTGACTTTC. Amino acids: CASSWPSGANVLTF.

V gene TRBV18 combines with J gene TRBJ2-5; 7 bases agree with TRBD2. Looked up from germline, CDR1 is KGHSH and CDR2 is LQKENI. The CDR3 has 16 amino acids. V trimming: 6 bases; J trimming: 2 bases; junction bases outside the gene matches: 12. This CDR3 is CASSLRTGGFQETQYF. The CDR3 DNA reads as TGTGCCAGCTCTCTCCGAACCGGGGGGTTTCAAGAGACCCAGTACTTC.

Worth noting for this clone: This specimen includes other DNA sequences encoding the same CDR3. This chain connects TRBV12-3 or TRBV12-4 to TRBJ2-3, with D uncertain. This CDR3 has 13 amino acids. V dropped 0 bases and J dropped 3 bases, with 4 bases sitting between them. The CDR3 here is CASSLAVTDTQYF. The CDR3 bases are TGTGCCAGCAGTTTAGCTGTAACAGATACGCAGTATTTT.

CDR3 in DNA: TGCAGTGCTCGCCAATACTCGTCCTACACCTTC. Its protein product is CSARQYSSYTF. The chain links TRBV20-1 to TRBJ1-2; D gene uncertain. Trimming took off 5 bases at V and 10 bases at J, with 14 bases between the two ends. Germline values: CDR1 DFQATT, CDR2 SNEGSKA (reference sequence). The CDR3 is made up of 11 amino acids.

To note about this clone: Additional DNA sequences in this sample encode the identical CDR3. The DNA for the CDR3 is TGTGCCAGCAGTGACTCAGGAGATACGCAGTATTTT. Protein sequence: CASSDSGDTQYF. This rearrangement joins TRBV25-1 to TRBJ2-3; D gene uncertain. The V end lost 3 bases, the J end lost 5 bases, and 6 bases lay between the germline ends. The germline V gene encodes CDR1 MGHDK and CDR2 SYGVNS. The CDR3 sequence is 12 residues long.

The chain couples TRBV30 to TRBJ1-4, with 8 bases lining up with TRBD1. From germline, CDR1 is GTSNPN and CDR2 SVGIG (reference sequence). The V segment lost 3 bases and the J segment 8 bases; nucleotides outside the gene matches: 8. The CDR3 is 14 amino acids. This CDR3 is CAWSERTGPEKLFF. DNA of the CDR3: TGTGCCTGGAGCGAAAGGACAGGGCCGGAAAAACTGTTTTTT.

This chain joins TRBV9 and TRBJ2-5, with TRBD2 identical over 7 bases. Trimming cost V 4 bases and J 4 bases; bases outside gene matches: 4. This CDR3 has 13 amino acids. In germline, CDR1 is SGDLS, CDR2 YYNGEE. CDR3 region: CASSRDYGETQYF. The CDR3 DNA reads TGTGCCAGCAGCCGGGACTACGGAGAGACCCAGTACTTC.

The genes are TRBV5-4 and TRBJ1-4; D may be TRBD1 (6 bases). CDR1 and CDR2 (germline): SGHNT, YYREEE (reference sequence). V was pared by 4 bases and J by 5 bases, with 6 bases between. CDR3 length: 12 residues. This chain's CDR3 is CASSGTNEKLFF. DNA for the CDR3: TGTGCCAGCAGCGGGACAAATGAAAAACTGTTTTTT.